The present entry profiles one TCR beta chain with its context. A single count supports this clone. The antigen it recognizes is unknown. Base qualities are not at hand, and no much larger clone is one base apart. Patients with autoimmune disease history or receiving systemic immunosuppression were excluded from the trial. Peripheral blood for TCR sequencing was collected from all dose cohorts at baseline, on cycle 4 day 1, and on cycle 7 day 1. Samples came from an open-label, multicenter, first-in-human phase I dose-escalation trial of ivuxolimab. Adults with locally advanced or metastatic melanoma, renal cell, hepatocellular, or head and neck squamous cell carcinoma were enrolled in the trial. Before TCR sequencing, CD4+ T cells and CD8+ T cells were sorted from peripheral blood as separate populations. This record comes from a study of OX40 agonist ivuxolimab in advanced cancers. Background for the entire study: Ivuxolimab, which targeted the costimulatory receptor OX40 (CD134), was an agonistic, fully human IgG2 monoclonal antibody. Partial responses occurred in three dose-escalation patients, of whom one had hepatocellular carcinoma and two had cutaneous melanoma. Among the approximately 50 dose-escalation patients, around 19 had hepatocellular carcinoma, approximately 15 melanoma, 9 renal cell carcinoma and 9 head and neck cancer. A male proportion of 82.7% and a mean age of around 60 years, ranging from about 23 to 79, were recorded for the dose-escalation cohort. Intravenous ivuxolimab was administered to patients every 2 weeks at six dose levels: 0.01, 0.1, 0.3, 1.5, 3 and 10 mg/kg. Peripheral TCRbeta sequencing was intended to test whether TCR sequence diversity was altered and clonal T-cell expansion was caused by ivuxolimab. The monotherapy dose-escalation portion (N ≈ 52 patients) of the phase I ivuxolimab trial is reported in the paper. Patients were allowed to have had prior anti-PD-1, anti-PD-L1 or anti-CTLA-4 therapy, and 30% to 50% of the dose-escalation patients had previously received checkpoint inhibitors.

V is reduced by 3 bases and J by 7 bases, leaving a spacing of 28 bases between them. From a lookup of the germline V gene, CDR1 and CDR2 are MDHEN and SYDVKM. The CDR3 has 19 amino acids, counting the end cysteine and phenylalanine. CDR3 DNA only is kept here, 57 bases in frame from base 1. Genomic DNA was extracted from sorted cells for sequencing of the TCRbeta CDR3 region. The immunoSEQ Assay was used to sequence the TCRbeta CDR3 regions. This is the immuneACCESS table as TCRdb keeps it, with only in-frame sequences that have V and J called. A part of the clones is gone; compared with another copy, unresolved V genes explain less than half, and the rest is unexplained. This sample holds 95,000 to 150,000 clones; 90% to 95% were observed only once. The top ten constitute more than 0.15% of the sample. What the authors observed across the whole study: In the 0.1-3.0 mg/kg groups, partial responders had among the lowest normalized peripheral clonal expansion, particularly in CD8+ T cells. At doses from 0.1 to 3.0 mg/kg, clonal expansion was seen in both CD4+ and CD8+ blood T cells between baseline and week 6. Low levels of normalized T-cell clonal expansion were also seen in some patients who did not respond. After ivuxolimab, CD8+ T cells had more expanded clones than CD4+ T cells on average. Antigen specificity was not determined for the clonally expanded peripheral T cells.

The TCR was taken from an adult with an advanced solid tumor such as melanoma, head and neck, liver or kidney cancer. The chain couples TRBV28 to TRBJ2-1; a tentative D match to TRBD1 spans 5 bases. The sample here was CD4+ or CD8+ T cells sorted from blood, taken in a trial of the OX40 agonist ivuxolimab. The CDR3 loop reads CASSFSGVTAGSARNEQFF. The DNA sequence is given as TGTGCCAGCAGTTTTTCGGGTGTGACAGCTGGATCCGCCAGGAATGAGCAGTTCTTC.